This TCR beta chain was sequenced for a study of tumor and adjacent non-tumor tissue in lung cancer. About the research overall: There were some 12 adenocarcinoma, a couple of squamous cell carcinoma and 1 small cell lung cancer cases.

RNA was extracted from bulk tissue without any cell sorting. More than 3 cm separated this lung sample from the edge of the tumor. This CDR3 contains 15 residues. The germline V gene encodes CDR1 LGHNA and CDR2 YSLEER. Findings and caveats of the study: Higher tumor TCR diversity was associated with shorter survival.

Three rounds of nested PCR, following a modified ARM-PCR protocol, produced the TCRbeta library. MiXCR, applied by TCRdb to the multiplex PCR reads, yields one record per CDR3 protein. The table shows about 50,000 distinct CDR3 sequences, with about 70% occurring only once. Comment on this clonotype: Antigen unknown. An end of the junction does not agree with germline; a read error may underlie this.

The TCR was taken from a woman aged 55-69 years with non-small cell lung cancer. Specimen: distant non-tumor lung tissue. The chain is built from TRBV4-3 and TRBJ2-5; tentative D call: TRBD2 (6 bases). As DNA, the CDR3 is TGCACCAGCAGCCGACACCGGGACTCGCATGAGACCCAGTACTTC. Encoded protein: CTSSRHRDSHETQYF.